This TCR beta chain was sequenced for a study of cytomegalovirus exposure and HLA in healthy donors. As for the study in general: Around 180 million T cells yielded roughly 120 million unique TCR beta sequences in earlier analysis. General observations from the study: Accounts indicate the classifier identified cytomegalovirus status with strong specificity and sensitivity. It emerged from a later analysis that several of the most significant clusters appeared to be linked to common viral pathogens. When a later analysis was performed, an Asian-associated ancestry cluster reportedly had fewer N-insertions than the roughly 700-donor mean.

Concerning this clone itself: Its antigen remains unidentified.

In the PCR, 60 Vbeta and 13 Jbeta primers were used. TCRdb's table, derived via immunoSEQ multiplex PCR, lists solely in-frame clones and lacks some. The profile shows under 200,000 clones, roughly 79% of them singletons. Germline loops: CDR1 SQVTM, CDR2 ANQGSEA. This CDR3 is 13 amino acids long. The V gene lost 3 bases and the J gene lost 3 bases, with 11 bases spanning the gap. The source is a young man in good health and CMV-seronegative. The chain uses TRBV29-1 and TRBJ1-2, with D perhaps matching TRBD1 (5 bases). Sequenced sample: PBMCs. This chain's CDR3 is CSVDPDSDYGYTF. CDR3 coding DNA: TGCAGCGTTGACCCAGACAGTGACTATGGCTACACCTTC.